The following is a TCR beta chain sequence with its context. No antigen is known for it. Those donating, healthy Caucasian individuals from Russia, were aged roughly 6 to 100. The sample comes from a study of blood T cells in healthy people across ages. The study, taken as a whole, reports: Unsorted PBMCs prevented conclusive naive versus antigen-experienced comparison.

The V segment lost 4 bases and the J segment 11 bases; nucleotides outside the gene matches: 20. This CDR3 region has 17 residues. Germline V gene lookup returns CDR1 SGHVS and CDR2 FQNEAQ. Through a sample-barcoded 5' primer and a J-beta primer mix, a second PCR was run for 7 to 11 cycles. TCRdb ran MiXCR on the 5' RACE reads and lists one entry per CDR3 protein. The sample yields approximately 880,000 distinct CDR3 sequences, roughly 50% seen once. This sequence was found in a man aged 25 to 40 in good health. The chain recombines TRBV7-8 with TRBJ2-5; 9 bases match TRBD2. Specimen: blood. CDR3 coding DNA: TGTGCCAGCAGCTCGATTTTCGCGGGAGGGCCTAGCAATGAGCAGTACTTC. Translating gives CASSSIFAGGPSNEQYF.